This TCR beta chain was observed in a study of technical replicates of blood from four donors. The assay was immunoSEQ multiplex PCR, and TCRdb's table has in-frame clones only and misses some. This table holds roughly 72,000 clones, roughly 93% found once. The CDR3 has 13 residues. Germline V gene lookup returns CDR1 SQVTM and CDR2 ANQGSEA. With V trimmed by 7 bases and J by 1 base, 3 bases remained unmatched. The sample consisted of T cells isolated from PBMCs. The chain uses TRBV29-1 and TRBJ1-4, with TRBD1 matching 7 bases. The TCR originated in a human donor in good health. This CDR3 reads CSAYRGTNEKLFF. As DNA, the CDR3 is TGCAGCGCTTACAGGGGAACTAATGAAAAACTGTTTTTT.